These T cell receptor beta chains were read from a single sample in a study of blood T cell repertoires in COVID-19. Clones were sequenced by immunoSEQ multiplex PCR, and TCRdb holds only the in-frame ones, with some missing. There are over 200,000 clones in the sample; about 90% occur only once, and under 3.5% lies in the top ten. Sequencing was performed on peripheral blood. These receptors were obtained from a man aged 25 to 45 with COVID-19, enrolled during active disease. CDR3s include the opening cysteine and the closing phenylalanine or tryptophan.

J gene | V gene | CDR3 protein
TRBJ2-7 | TRBV20-1 | CSAGTSYEQYF
TRBJ2-7 | TRBV4-1 | CASRYTGPAREQYF
TRBJ2-1 | TRBV5-5 | CASSLVAGGIVFGQFF
TRBJ2-1 | TRBV7-2 | CASSFDGTYNEQFF
TRBJ1-5 | TRBV7-8 | CASTNGGVSNQPQHF
TRBJ1-4 | TRBV4-2 | CASSQDRDRSGKLFF
TRBJ2-3 | TRBV4-2 | CASSQVLAGGLKDTQYF
TRBJ1-3 | TRBV4-3 | CASSLSRDSRNTIYF
TRBJ1-4 | TRBV28 | CASTTGSLGEKLFF
TRBJ2-7 | TRBV6-5 | CASTMYSGMYEQYF
TRBJ1-1 | TRBV7-9 | CASSLAGGGTEAFF
TRBJ2-7 | TRBV27 | CASSFSGGEQYF
TRBJ2-1 | TRBV4-3 | CASSRAGLGFYNEQFF
TRBJ2-7 | TRBV4-3 | CASSQDRTYEQYF
TRBJ2-1 | TRBV4-2 | CASSYGQGSFNEQFF
TRBJ2-7 | TRBV19 | CASSILLAEVYEQYF
TRBJ1-6 | TRBV27 | CASSLSIDTRASPLHF
TRBJ1-2 | TRBV3-1/TRBV3-2 | CASSQDWPNSYGYTF
TRBJ1-3 | TRBV5-1 | CASSLYAGAAGNTIYF
TRBJ2-1 | TRBV5-1 | CASSLGGSNEQFF
TRBJ2-7 | TRBV19 | CASKRAGQGNYEQYF
TRBJ2-5 | TRBV5-1 | CASSLGGSTETQYF
TRBJ2-5 | TRBV23-1 | CASSRSYPDRDQETQYF
TRBJ1-6 | TRBV10-3 | CAISPGAPIAYNSPLHF
TRBJ2-1 | TRBV27 | CASRSGLAGGSNEQFF
TRBJ1-5 | TRBV5-1 | CASSSGGGWDQPQHF
TRBJ1-1 | TRBV2 | CASSPIGSTEAFF
TRBJ2-1 | TRBV14 | CASSPLAGVVNEQFF
TRBJ1-1 | TRBV9 | CASSVNPDTEAFF
TRBJ1-5 | TRBV5-8 | CASSFSYQPQHF
TRBJ2-7 | TRBV4-1 | CASSQVEGSGYEQYF
TRBJ1-2 | TRBV7-2 | CASSPPGGAYGYTF
TRBJ1-1 | TRBV5-1 | CASSYRTGGENTEAFF
TRBJ2-7 | TRBV28 | CASSPGLGYEQYF
TRBJ2-1 | TRBV18 | CASSPSSVVDEQFF
TRBJ1-2 | TRBV28 | CASRFDSNYGYTF
TRBJ1-1 | TRBV7-2 | CASKIRDTEAFF
TRBJ1-1 | TRBV6-1 | CASSEVGATEAFF
TRBJ2-7 | TRBV7-2 | CASSSIAGSSSYEQYF
TRBJ1-2 | TRBV3-1/TRBV3-2 | CASSQEGAGLGRGYTF
TRBJ2-4 | TRBV7-3 | CASSLDGVNIQYF
TRBJ1-1 | TRBV20-1 | CSALDGTEAFF
TRBJ1-1 | TRBV29-1 | CSVGGTEAFF
TRBJ1-1 | TRBV6-4 | CASSDPDQGNTEAFF
TRBJ2-2 | TRBV19 | CASRAPSGRVNTGELFF
TRBJ2-5 | TRBV7-2 | CASSLGGLQGTQYF
TRBJ1-4 | TRBV29-1 | CSVRIQGYNEKLFF
TRBJ1-5 | TRBV5-5 | CASSLVSGGVSNQPQHF
TRBJ2-7 | TRBV5-6 | CASSLQGSYEQYF
TRBJ1-2 | TRBV5-4 | CASSLGGTEIYGYTF
TRBJ1-1 | TRBV28 | CASSETQGTEAFF
TRBJ2-7 | TRBV18 | CASSLGTGGYEQYF
TRBJ1-6 | TRBV7-9 | CASSLGTDSSYNSPLHF
TRBJ2-2 | TRBV11-2 | CASTLTYSTANTGELFF
TRBJ2-7 | TRBV5-6 | CASSLGHPYEQYF